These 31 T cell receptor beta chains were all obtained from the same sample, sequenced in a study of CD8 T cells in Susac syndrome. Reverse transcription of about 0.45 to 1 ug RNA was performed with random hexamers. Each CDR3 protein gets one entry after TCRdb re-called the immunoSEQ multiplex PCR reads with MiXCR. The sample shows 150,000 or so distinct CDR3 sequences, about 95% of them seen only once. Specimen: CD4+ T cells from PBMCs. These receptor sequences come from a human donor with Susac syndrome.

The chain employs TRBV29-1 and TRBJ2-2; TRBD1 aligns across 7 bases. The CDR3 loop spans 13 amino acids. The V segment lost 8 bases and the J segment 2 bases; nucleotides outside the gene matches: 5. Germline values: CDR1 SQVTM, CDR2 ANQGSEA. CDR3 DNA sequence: TGCAGCCTCCGACAGGGTAACACCGGGGAGCTGTTTTTT. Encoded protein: CSLRQGNTGELFF.

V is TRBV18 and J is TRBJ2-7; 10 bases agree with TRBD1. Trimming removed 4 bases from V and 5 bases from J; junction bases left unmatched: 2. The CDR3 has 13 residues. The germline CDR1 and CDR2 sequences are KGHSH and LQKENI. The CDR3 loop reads CASSRDRGNEQYF. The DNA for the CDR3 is TGTGCCAGCTCACGGGACAGGGGTAACGAGCAGTACTTC.

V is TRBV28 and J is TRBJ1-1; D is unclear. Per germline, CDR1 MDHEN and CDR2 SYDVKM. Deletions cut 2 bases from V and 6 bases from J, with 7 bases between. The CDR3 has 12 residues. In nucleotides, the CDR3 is TGTGCCAGCAGTTTAAAAATCGCTGAAGCTTTCTTT. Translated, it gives CASSLKIAEAFF.

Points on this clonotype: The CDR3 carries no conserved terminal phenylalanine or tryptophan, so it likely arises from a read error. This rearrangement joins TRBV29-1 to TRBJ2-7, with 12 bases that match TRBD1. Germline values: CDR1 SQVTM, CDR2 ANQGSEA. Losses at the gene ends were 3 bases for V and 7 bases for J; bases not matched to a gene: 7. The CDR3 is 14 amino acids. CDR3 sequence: CSVDSGTGGSEQYL. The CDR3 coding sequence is TGCAGCGTTGATTCCGGGACAGGGGGCTCGGAGCAGTACCTC.

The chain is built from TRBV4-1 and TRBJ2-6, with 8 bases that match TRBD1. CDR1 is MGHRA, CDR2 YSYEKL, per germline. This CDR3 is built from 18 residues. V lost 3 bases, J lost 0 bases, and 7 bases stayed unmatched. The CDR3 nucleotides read TGCGCCAGCAGCCAGGTGACAGGGGCTTTCTCTGGGGCCAACGTCCTGACTTTC. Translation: CASSQVTGAFSGANVLTF.

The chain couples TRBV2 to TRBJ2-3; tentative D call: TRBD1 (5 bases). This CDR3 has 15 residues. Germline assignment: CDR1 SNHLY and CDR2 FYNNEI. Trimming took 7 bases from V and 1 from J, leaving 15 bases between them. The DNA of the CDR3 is TGTGCCAGCACCCGACAGACCCTTGGCACAGATACGCAGTATTTT. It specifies CASTRQTLGTDTQYF. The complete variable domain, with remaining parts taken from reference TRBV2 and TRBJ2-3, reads EPEVTQTPSHQVTQMGQEVILRCVPISNHLYFYWYRQILGQKVEFLVSFYNNEISEKSEIFDDQFSVERPDGSNFTLKIRSTKLEDSAMYFCASTRQTLGTDTQYFGPGTRLTVL.

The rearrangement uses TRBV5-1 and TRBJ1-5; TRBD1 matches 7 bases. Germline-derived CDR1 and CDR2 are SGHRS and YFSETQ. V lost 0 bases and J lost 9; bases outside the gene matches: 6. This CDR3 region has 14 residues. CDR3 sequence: CASSLETGKGPQHF. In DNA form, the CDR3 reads TGCGCCAGCAGCTTGGAGACAGGGAAGGGGCCCCAGCATTTT.

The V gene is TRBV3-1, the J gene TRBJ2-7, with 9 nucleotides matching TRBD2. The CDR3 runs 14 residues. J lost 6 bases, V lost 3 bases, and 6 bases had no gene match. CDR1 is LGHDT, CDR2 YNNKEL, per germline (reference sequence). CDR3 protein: CASSHPSGRREQYF. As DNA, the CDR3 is TGTGCCAGCAGCCACCCCAGCGGGAGGCGCGAGCAGTACTTC.

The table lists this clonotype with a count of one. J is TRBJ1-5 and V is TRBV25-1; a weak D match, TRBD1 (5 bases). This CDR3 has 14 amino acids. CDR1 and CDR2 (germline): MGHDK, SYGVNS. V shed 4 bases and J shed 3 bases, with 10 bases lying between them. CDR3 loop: CASSVAGNNQPQHF. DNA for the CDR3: TGTGCCAGCAGTGTAGCAGGGAACAATCAGCCCCAGCATTTT.

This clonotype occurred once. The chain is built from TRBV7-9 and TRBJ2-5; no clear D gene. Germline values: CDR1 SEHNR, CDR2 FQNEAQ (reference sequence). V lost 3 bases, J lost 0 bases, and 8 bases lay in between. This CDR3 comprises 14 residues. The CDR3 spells CASSFYGDQETQYF. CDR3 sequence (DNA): TGTGCCAGCAGCTTCTACGGTGACCAAGAGACCCAGTACTTC. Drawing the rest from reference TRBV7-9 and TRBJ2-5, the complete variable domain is DTGVSQNPRHKITKRGQNVTFRCDPISEHNRLYWYRQTLGQGPEFLTYFQNEAQLEKSRLLSDRFSAERPKGSFSTLEIQRTEQGDSAMYLCASSFYGDQETQYFGPGTRLLVL.

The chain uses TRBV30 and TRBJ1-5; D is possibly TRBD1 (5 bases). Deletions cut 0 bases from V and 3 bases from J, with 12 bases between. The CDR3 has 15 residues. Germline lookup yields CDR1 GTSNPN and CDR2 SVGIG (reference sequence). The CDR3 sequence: CAWSVRGSNNQPQHF. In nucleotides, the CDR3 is TGTGCCTGGAGTGTACGGGGGAGTAACAATCAGCCCCAGCATTTT.

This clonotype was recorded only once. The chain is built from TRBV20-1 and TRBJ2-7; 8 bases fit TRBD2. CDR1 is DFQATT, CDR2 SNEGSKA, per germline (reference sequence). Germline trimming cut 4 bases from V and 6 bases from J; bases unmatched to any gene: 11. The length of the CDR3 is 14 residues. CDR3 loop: CSATPTSGVSEQYF. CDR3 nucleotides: TGCAGTGCTACCCCCACTAGCGGAGTTTCCGAGCAGTACTTC.

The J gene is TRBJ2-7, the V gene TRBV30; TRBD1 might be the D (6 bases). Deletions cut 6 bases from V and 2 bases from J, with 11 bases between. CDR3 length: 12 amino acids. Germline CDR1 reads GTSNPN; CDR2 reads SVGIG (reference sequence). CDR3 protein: CACRAGAYEQYF. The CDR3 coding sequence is TGTGCCTGTCGGGCAGGGGCCTACGAGCAGTACTTC.

The CDR3 nucleotides are TGTGCCAGACTGGGGGTACTTGGCTACACCTTC. It encodes CARLGVLGYTF. This chain connects TRBV19 to TRBJ1-2, with D possibly TRBD1 on 5 matching bases. Per the germline V gene, CDR1 is LNHDA and CDR2 is SQIVND (reference sequence). The CDR3 has 11 amino acids. Between the trimmed V and J ends, which lost 9 bases and 7 bases, there was a span of 12 bases.

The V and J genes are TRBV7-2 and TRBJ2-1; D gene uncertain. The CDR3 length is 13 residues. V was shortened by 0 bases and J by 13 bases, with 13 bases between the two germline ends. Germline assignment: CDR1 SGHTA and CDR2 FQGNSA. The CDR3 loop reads CASSLALDSRQFF. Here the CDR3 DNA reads TGTGCCAGCAGCTTAGCCCTGGATTCAAGACAGTTCTTC.

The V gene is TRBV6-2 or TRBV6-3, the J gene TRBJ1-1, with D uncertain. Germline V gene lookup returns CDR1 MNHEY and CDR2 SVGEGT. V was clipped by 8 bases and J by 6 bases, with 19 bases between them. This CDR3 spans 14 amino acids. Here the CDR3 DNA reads TGTGCCAGCTGGAACCGCAGGCGTGACGCTGAAGCTTTCTTT. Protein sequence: CASWNRRRDAEAFF.

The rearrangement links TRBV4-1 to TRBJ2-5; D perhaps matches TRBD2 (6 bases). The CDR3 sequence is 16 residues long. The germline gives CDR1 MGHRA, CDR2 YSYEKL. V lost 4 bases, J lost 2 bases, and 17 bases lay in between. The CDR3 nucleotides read TGCGCCAGCAGCCCTGGGGCTAGCGTCAATCAAGAGACCCAGTACTTC. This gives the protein CASSPGASVNQETQYF.

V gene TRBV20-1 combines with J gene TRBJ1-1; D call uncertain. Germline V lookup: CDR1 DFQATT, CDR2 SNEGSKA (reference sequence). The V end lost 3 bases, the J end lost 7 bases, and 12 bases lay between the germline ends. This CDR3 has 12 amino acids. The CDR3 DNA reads TGCAGTGCTAGCCCCGTCAGCCGTGAAGCTTTCTTT. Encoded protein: CSASPVSREAFF.

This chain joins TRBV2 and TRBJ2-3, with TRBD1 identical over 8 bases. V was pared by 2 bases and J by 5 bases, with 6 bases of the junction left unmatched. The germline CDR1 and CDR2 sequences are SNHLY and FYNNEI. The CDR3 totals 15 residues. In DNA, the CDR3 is TGTGCCAGCAGTGAATCACGAGGACAGGGAGATACGCAGTATTTT. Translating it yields CASSESRGQGDTQYF.

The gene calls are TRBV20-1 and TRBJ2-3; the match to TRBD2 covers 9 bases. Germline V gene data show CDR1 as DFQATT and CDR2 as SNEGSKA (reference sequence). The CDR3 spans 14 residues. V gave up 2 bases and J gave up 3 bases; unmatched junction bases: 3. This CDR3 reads CSARWLAGTDTQYF. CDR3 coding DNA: TGCAGTGCTAGATGGCTAGCGGGGACAGATACGCAGTATTTT.

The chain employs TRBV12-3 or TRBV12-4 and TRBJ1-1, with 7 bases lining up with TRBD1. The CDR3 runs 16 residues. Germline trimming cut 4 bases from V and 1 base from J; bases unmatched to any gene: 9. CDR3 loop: CASSSKPGTANTEAFF. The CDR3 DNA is TGTGCCAGCAGTTCGAAACCCGGGACAGCGAACACTGAAGCTTTCTTT.

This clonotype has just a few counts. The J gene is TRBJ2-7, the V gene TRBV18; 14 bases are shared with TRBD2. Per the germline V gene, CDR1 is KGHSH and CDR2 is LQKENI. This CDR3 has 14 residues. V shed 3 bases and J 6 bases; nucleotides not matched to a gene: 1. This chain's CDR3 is CASSPGLAGAEQYF. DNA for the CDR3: TGTGCCAGCTCACCGGGACTAGCGGGGGCCGAGCAGTACTTC. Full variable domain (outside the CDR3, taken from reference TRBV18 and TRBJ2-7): NAGVMQNPRHLVRRRGQEARLRCSPMKGHSHVYWYRQLPEEGLKFMVYLQKENIIDESGMPKERFSAEFPKEGPSILRIQQVVRGDSAAYFCASSPGLAGAEQYFGPGTRLTVT.

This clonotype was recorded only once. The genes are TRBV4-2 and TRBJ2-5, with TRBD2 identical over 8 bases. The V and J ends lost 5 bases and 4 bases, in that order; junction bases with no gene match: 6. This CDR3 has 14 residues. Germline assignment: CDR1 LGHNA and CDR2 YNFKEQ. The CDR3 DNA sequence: TGTGCCAGCAGCGGAACGGGGGGGGGAGAGACCCAGTACTTC. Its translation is CASSGTGGGETQYF.

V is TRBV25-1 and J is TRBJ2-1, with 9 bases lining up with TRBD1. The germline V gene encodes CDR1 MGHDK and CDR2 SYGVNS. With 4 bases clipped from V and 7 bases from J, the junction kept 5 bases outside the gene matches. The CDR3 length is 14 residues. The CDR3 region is CASSGTGQGNEQFF. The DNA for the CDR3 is TGTGCCAGCAGTGGGACCGGACAGGGGAATGAGCAGTTCTTC.

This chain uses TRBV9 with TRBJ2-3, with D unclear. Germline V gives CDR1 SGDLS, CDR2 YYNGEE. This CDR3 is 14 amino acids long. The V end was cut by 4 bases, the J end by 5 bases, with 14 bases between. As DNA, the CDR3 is TGTGCCAGCAGCCCTAGACTCCTGAGAGATACGCAGTATTTT. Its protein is CASSPRLLRDTQYF.

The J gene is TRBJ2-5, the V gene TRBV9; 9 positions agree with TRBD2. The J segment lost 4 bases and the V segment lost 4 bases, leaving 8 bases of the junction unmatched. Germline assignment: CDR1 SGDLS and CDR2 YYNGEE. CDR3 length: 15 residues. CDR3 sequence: CASSSQAGGGETQYF. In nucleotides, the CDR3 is TGTGCCAGCAGCTCCCAAGCGGGGGGCGGAGAGACCCAGTACTTC.

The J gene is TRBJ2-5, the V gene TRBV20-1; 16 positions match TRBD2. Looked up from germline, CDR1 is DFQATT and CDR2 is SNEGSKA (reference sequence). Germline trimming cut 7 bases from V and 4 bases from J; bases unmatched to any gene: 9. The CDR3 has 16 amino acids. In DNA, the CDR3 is TGCAGTGTTAGCGCCGGGACTAGCGGGAGGGGAGAGACCCAGTACTTC. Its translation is CSVSAGTSGRGETQYF.

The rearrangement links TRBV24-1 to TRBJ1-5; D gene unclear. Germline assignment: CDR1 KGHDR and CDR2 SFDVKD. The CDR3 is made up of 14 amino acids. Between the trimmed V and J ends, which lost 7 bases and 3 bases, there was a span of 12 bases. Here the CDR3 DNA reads TGTGCCACCAGCTCAAGGACCCTCAATCAGCCCCAGCATTTT. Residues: CATSSRTLNQPQHF.

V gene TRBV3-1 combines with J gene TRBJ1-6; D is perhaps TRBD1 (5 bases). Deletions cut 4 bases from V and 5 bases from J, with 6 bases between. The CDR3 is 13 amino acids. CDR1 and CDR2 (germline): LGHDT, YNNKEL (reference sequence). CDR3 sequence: CASSRGDNSPLHF. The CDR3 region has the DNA TGTGCCAGCAGCCGGGGGGATAATTCACCCCTCCACTTT.

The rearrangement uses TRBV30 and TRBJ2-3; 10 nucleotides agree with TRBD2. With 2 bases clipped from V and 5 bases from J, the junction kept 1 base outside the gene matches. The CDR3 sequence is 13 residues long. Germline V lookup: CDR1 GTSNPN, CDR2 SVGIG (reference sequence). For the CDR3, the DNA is TGTGCCTGGAGTCTAGCGGGAGTAGATACGCAGTATTTT. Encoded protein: CAWSLAGVDTQYF.

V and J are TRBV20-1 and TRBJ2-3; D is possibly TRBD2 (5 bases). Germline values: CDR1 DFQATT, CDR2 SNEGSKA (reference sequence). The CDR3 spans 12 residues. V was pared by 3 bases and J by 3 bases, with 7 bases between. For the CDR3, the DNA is TGCAGTGCTAGTGGGAGTACAGATACGCAGTATTTT. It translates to CSASGSTDTQYF.